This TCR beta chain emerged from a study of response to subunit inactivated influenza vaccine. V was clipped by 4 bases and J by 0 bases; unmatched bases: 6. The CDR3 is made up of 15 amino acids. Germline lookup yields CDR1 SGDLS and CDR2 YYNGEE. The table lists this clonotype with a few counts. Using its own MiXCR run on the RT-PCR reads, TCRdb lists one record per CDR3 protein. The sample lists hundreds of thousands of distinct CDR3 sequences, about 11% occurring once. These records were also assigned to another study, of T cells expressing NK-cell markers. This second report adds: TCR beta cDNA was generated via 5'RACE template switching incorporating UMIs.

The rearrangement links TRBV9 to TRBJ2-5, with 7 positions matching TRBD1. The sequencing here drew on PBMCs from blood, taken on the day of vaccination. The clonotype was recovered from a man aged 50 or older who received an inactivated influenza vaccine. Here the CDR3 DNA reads TGTGCCAGCAGCACCGGGACAGTGTACCAAGAGACCCAGTACTTC. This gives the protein CASSTGTVYQETQYF.